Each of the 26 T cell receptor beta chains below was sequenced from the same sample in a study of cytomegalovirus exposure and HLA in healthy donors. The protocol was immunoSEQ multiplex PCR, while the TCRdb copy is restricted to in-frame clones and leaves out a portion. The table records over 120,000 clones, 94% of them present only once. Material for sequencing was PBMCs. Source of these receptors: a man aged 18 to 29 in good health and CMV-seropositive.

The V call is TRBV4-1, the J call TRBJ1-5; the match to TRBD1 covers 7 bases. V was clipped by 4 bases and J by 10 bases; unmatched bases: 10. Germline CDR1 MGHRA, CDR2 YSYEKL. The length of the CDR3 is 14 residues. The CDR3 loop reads CASSPSGTEDPQHF. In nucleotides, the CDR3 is TGCGCCAGCAGCCCGTCCGGGACAGAGGACCCCCAGCATTTT.

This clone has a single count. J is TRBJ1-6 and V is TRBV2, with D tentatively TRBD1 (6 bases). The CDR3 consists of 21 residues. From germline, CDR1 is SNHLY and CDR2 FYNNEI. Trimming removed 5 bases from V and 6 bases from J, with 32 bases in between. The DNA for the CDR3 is TGTGCCAGCAGTAGTGCTGACACCGTGCTTGTTGGGACACCGTCTAATTCACCCCTCCACTTT. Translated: CASSSADTVLVGTPSNSPLHF.

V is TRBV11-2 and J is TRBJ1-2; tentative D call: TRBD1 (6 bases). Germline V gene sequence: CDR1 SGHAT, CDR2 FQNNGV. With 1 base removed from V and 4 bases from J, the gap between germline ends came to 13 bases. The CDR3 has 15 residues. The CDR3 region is CASSLAEQGRYGYTF. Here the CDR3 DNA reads TGTGCCAGCAGCTTAGCCGAACAGGGCCGCTATGGCTACACCTTC. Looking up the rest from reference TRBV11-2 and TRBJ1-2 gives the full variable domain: EAGVAQSPRYKIIEKRQSVAFWCNPISGHATLYWYQQILGQGPKLLIQFQNNGVVDDSQLPKDRFSAERLKGVDSTLKIQPAKLEDSAVYLCASSLAEQGRYGYTFGSGTRLTVV.

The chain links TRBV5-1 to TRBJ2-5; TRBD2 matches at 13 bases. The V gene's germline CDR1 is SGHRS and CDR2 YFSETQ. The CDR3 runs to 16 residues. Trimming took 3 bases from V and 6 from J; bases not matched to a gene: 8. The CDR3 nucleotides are TGCGCCAGCAGCTCCGTCACTAGCGGGAGGGCACAGACCCAGTACTTC. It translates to CASSSVTSGRAQTQYF.

Here the CDR3 DNA reads TGTGCCAGCAGCGAGAGGGTTATTTGGGAGCTGTTTTTT. This encodes CASSERVIWELFF. V is TRBV2 and J is TRBJ2-2; D perhaps matches TRBD2 (5 bases). In germline, CDR1 is SNHLY, CDR2 FYNNEI. CDR3 length: 13 residues. V was cut by 6 bases and J by 9 bases, with 14 bases left in between. Combining the CDR3 with reference TRBV2 and TRBJ2-2 gives the whole variable domain EPEVTQTPSHQVTQMGQEVILRCVPISNHLYFYWYRQILGQKVEFLVSFYNNEISEKSEIFDDQFSVERPDGSNFTLKIRSTKLEDSAMYFCASSERVIWELFFGEGSRLTVL.

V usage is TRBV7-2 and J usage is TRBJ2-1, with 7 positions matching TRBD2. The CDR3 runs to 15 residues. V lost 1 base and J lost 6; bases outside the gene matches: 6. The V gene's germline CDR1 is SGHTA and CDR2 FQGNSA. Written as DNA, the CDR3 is TGTGCCAGCAGCTTAGAAGCCGGGACTACCAATGAGCAGTTCTTC. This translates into CASSLEAGTTNEQFF.

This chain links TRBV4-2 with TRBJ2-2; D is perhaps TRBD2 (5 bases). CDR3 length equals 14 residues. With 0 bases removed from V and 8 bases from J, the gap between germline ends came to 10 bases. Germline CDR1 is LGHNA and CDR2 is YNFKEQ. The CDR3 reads CASSQDPTGGELFF. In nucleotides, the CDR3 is TGTGCCAGCAGCCAAGATCCTACGGGAGGGGAGCTGTTTTTT.

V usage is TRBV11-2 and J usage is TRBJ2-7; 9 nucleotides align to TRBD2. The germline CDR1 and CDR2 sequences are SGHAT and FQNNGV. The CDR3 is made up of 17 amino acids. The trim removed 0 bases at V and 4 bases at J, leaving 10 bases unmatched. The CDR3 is CASSLDVLAGAPYEQYF. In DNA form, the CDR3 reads TGTGCCAGCAGCTTAGATGTGTTAGCGGGAGCCCCTTACGAGCAGTACTTC.

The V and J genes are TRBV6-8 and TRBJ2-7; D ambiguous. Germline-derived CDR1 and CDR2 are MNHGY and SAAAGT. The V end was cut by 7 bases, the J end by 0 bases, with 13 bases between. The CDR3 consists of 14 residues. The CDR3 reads CASTHLPTSYEQYF. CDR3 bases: TGTGCCAGCACCCACTTACCTACCTCCTACGAGCAGTACTTC.

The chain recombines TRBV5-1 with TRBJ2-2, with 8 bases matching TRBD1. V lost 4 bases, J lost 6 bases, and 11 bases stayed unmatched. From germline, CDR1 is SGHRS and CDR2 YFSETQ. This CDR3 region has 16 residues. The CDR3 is CASSAFGQGRAGELFF. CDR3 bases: TGCGCCAGCAGCGCATTTGGACAGGGTCGGGCCGGGGAGCTGTTTTTT.

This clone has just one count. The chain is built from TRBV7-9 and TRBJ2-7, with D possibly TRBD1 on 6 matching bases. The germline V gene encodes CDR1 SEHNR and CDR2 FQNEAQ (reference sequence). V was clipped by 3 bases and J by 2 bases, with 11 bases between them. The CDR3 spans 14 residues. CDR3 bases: TGTGCCAGCAGCTTGGACAGTTTTGCCTACGAGCAGTACTTC. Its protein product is CASSLDSFAYEQYF. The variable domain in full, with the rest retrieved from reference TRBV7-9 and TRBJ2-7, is DTGVSQNPRHKITKRGQNVTFRCDPISEHNRLYWYRQTLGQGPEFLTYFQNEAQLEKSRLLSDRFSAERPKGSFSTLEIQRTEQGDSAMYLCASSLDSFAYEQYFGPGTRLTVT.

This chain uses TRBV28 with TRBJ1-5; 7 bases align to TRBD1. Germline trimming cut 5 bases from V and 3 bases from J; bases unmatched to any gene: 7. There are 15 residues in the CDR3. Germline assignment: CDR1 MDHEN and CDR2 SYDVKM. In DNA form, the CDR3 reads TGTGCCAGCAGTACCTTACAGGGGCCCAATCAGCCCCAGCATTTT. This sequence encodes CASSTLQGPNQPQHF.

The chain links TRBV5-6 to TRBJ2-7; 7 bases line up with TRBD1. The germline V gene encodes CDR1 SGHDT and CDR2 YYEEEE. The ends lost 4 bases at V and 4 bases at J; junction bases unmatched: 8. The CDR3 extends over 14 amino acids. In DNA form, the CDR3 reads TGTGCCAGCAGCAAATCCGGGACAGAGTACGAGCAGTACTTC. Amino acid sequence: CASSKSGTEYEQYF.

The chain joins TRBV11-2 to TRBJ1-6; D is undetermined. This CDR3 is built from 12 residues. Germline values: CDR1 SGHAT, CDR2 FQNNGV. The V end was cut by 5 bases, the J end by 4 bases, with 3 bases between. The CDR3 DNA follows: TGTGCCAGCAGCCTATATAATTCACCCCTCCACTTT. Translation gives CASSLYNSPLHF. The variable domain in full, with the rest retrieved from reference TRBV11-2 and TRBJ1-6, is EAGVAQSPRYKIIEKRQSVAFWCNPISGHATLYWYQQILGQGPKLLIQFQNNGVVDDSQLPKDRFSAERLKGVDSTLKIQPAKLEDSAVYLCASSLYNSPLHFGNGTRLTVT.

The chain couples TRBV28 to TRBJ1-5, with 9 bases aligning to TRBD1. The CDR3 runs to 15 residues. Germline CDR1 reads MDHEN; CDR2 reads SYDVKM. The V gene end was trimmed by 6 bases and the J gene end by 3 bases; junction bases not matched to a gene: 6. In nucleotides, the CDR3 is TGTGCCAGCAGGTACGGACAGGGGTACAATCAGCCCCAGCATTTT. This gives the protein CASRYGQGYNQPQHF.

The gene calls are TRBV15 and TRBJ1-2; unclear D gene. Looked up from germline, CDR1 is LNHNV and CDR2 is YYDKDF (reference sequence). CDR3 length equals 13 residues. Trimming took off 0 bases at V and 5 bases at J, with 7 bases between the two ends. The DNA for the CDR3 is TGTGCCACCAGCAGAGATAGCCTTTATGGCTACACCTTC. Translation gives CATSRDSLYGYTF. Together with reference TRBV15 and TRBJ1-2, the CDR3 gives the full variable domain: DAMVIQNPRYQVTQFGKPVTLSCSQTLNHNVMYWYQQKSSQAPKLLFHYYDKDFNNEADTPDNFQSRRPNTSFCFLDIRSPGLGDTAMYLCATSRDSLYGYTFGSGTRLTVV.

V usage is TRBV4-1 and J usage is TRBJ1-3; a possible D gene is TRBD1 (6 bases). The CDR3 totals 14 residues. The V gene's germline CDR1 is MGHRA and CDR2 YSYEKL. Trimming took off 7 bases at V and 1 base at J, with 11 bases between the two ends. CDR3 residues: CASKQGFSGNTIYF. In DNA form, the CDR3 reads TGCGCCAGCAAACAGGGATTTTCTGGAAACACCATATATTTT.

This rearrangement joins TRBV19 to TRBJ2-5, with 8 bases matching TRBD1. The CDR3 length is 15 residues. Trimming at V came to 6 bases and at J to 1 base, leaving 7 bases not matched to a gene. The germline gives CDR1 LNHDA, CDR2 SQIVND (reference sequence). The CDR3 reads CASRAGGGPQETQYF. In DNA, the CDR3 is TGTGCCAGTAGGGCAGGGGGCGGCCCCCAAGAGACCCAGTACTTC.

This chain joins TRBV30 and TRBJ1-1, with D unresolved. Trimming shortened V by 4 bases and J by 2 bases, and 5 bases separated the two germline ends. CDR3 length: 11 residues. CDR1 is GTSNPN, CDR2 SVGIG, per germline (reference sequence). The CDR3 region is CAWKPNTEAFF. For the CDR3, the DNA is TGTGCCTGGAAGCCTAACACTGAAGCTTTCTTT.

CDR3 region: CASSELGRTNEKLFF. CDR3 bases: TGTGCCAGCAGTGAATTGGGGAGAACTAATGAAAAACTGTTTTTT. The V gene is TRBV6-1, the J gene TRBJ1-4; unclear D gene. V shed 2 bases and J shed 1 base, with 8 bases lying between them. The CDR3 is made up of 15 amino acids. The germline gives CDR1 MNHNS, CDR2 SASEGT.

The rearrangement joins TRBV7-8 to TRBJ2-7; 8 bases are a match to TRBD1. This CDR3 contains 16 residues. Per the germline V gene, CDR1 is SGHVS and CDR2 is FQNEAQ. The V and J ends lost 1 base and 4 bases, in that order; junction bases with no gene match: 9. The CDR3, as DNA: TGTGCCAGCAGCTTAGTTCAGGCAACAGGGGGGTACGAGCAGTACTTC. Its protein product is CASSLVQATGGYEQYF.

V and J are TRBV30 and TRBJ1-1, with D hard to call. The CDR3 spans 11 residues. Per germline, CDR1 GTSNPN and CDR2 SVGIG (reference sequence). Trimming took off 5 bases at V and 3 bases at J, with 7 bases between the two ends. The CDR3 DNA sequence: TGTGCCTGGGGGAGTTACACTGAAGCTTTCTTT. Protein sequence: CAWGSYTEAFF.

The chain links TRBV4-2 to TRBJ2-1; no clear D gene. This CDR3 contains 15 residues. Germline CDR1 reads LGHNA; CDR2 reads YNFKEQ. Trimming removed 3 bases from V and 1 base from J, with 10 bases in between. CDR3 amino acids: CASSHQYRSYNEQFF. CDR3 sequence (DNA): TGTGCCAGCAGCCACCAATACCGGTCCTACAATGAGCAGTTCTTC.

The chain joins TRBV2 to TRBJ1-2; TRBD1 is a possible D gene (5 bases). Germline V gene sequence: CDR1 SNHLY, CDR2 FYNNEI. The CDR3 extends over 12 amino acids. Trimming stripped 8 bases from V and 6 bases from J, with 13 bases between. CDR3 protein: CASGTGGNGYTF. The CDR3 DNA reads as TGTGCCAGCGGTACGGGGGGGAATGGCTACACCTTC. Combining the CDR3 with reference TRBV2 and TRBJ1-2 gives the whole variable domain EPEVTQTPSHQVTQMGQEVILRCVPISNHLYFYWYRQILGQKVEFLVSFYNNEISEKSEIFDDQFSVERPDGSNFTLKIRSTKLEDSAMYFCASGTGGNGYTFGSGTRLTVV.

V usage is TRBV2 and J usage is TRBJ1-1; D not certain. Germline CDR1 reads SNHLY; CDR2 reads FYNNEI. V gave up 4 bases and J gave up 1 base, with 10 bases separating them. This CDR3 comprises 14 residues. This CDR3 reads CASSGLAGNTEAFF. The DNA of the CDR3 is TGTGCCAGCAGTGGGCTCGCAGGGAACACTGAAGCTTTCTTT.

In nucleotides, the CDR3 is TGCGCCAGCAGCCAAGCCCCGGGACAGCTCTATGGCTACACCTTC. The encoded protein is CASSQAPGQLYGYTF. This chain connects TRBV5-1 to TRBJ1-2, with 7 bases that match TRBD1. CDR1 SGHRS and CDR2 YFSETQ come from the germline V gene. The CDR3 extends over 15 amino acids. Trimming removed 4 bases from V and 4 bases from J; junction bases left unmatched: 10.